The 15 T cell receptor beta chains below were found in one sample sequenced in a study of blood T cell repertoires in COVID-19. Some clones are missing from TCRdb's copy, which holds only in-frame ones; the method was immunoSEQ multiplex PCR. The sample lists hundreds of thousands of clones, about four fifths seen once, with 5% in the top ten. The sample comprised PBMCs or T cells enriched from blood (not recorded which). These receptors were taken from a man aged 35 to 55 who had been exposed to COVID-19.

The chain employs TRBV11-3 and TRBJ2-5; weak D call: TRBD2 (6 bases). The germline V gene has CDR1 SGHNT and CDR2 YENEEA. V gave up 8 bases and J gave up 5 bases, with 12 bases separating them. This CDR3 region has 12 residues. The CDR3 sequence: CASSGVGETQYF. CDR3 coding DNA: TGTGCCAGCTCGGGGGTTGGGGAGACCCAGTACTTC.

V gene TRBV7-8 combines with J gene TRBJ1-5; 9 nucleotides line up with TRBD1. V trimming: 2 bases; J trimming: 0 bases; junction bases outside the gene matches: 8. CDR1 is SGHVS, CDR2 FQNEAQ, per germline. The CDR3 has 18 amino acids. This CDR3 reads CASSLRDRARGSNQPQHF. The DNA of the CDR3 is TGTGCCAGCAGCTTAAGGGACAGGGCTCGGGGTAGCAATCAGCCCCAGCATTTT.

CDR3 amino acids: CATPRRGNNEQFF. CDR3 sequence (DNA): TGTGCCACCCCCCGTAGGGGCAACAATGAGCAGTTCTTC. The V call is TRBV2, the J call TRBJ2-1; D may be TRBD1 (5 bases). The V and J ends lost 10 bases and 5 bases respectively, with 15 bases between them. Germline CDR1 is SNHLY and CDR2 is FYNNEI. The CDR3 is 13 residues long.

The rearrangement uses TRBV6-5 and TRBJ2-1, with D tentatively TRBD1 (5 bases). This CDR3 contains 12 residues. The V gene lost 5 bases and the J gene lost 6 bases, with 8 bases spanning the gap. Germline values: CDR1 MNHEY, CDR2 SVGAGI. The CDR3 sequence is CASSIDSNEQFF. The CDR3 DNA is TGTGCCAGCAGTATCGACAGCAATGAGCAGTTCTTC.

The CDR3 DNA follows: TGTGCCATCCAGGGGTCGGGGCAGCCCCAGCATTTT. It yields the protein CAIQGSGQPQHF. The chain uses TRBV6-5 and TRBJ1-5, with D possibly matching TRBD1 (6 bases). Germline V lookup: CDR1 MNHEY, CDR2 SVGAGI. V was clipped by 10 bases and J by 7 bases, with 14 bases between them. The CDR3 extends over 12 amino acids.

This chain connects TRBV5-1 to TRBJ2-2; the match to TRBD1 covers 7 bases. The CDR3 runs 15 residues. V shed 5 bases, J shed 1 base, and the junction held 5 bases outside the gene matches. The germline gives CDR1 SGHRS, CDR2 YFSETQ. The CDR3 spells CASSYRQGNTGELFF. CDR3 coding DNA: TGCGCCAGCAGTTATCGACAGGGGAACACCGGGGAGCTGTTTTTT.

The V gene is TRBV24-1, the J gene TRBJ2-1, with a weak D call TRBD2 (6 bases). The CDR3 spans 15 residues. V lost 6 bases and J lost 7, with 18 bases in between. The germline V gene has CDR1 KGHDR and CDR2 SFDVKD. The DNA of the CDR3 is TGTGCCACCAGTAGGTCGCGGGGCAGTGCGAATGAGCAGTTCTTC. Its protein product is CATSRSRGSANEQFF.

The V gene is TRBV10-1, the J gene TRBJ2-3, with 9 bases identical to TRBD2. CDR1 is WNHNN, CDR2 SYGVQD, per germline (reference sequence). The V segment lost 5 bases and the J segment 8 bases; nucleotides outside the gene matches: 8. The CDR3 contains 14 residues. CDR3 sequence (DNA): TGCGCCAGCAGTCGGGCGGGGGGGCTTGGTACGCAGTATTTT. The encoded protein is CASSRAGGLGTQYF.

This clone appeared once. V usage is TRBV7-9 and J usage is TRBJ2-7; D unresolved. Germline CDR1 and CDR2: SEHNR and FQNEAQ (reference sequence). This CDR3 spans 18 amino acids. The ends were cut back, 4 bases at V and 3 bases at J, with 25 bases in the middle. CDR3 sequence reads: CASSSSRMLAVESYEQYF. CDR3 coding DNA: TGTGCCAGCAGCTCGTCACGGATGTTGGCGGTCGAAAGCTACGAGCAGTACTTC. Full variable domain (rest looked up from reference TRBV7-9 and TRBJ2-7): DTGVSQNPRHKITKRGQNVTFRCDPISEHNRLYWYRQTLGQGPEFLTYFQNEAQLEKSRLLSDRFSAERPKGSFSTLEIQRTEQGDSAMYLCASSSSRMLAVESYEQYFGPGTRLTVT.

The J gene is TRBJ2-1, the V gene TRBV7-2; D is unclear. The V end lost 4 bases, the J end lost 10 bases, and 11 bases lay between the germline ends. Germline-derived CDR1 and CDR2 are SGHTA and FQGNSA. The CDR3 sequence is 12 residues long. The CDR3 region is CASSSPFREQFF. The CDR3 nucleotides read TGTGCCAGCAGCTCACCCTTTCGGGAGCAGTTCTTC.

The chain combines TRBV7-3 with TRBJ2-7, with TRBD2 matching 9 bases. This CDR3 has 14 residues. CDR1 and CDR2 (germline): SGHTA, FQGTGA. V was clipped by 4 bases and J by 7 bases; unmatched bases: 8. The CDR3 loop is CASSWAGGPSEQYF. CDR3 sequence (DNA): TGTGCCAGCAGCTGGGCGGGAGGGCCTTCTGAGCAGTACTTC.

The V call is TRBV5-4, the J call TRBJ1-2; 8 bases are a match to TRBD1. CDR1 is SGHNT and CDR2 is YYREEE in the germline V gene (reference sequence). CDR3 size: 15 residues. V dropped 1 base and J dropped 3; count of bases not matched to a gene: 5. In nucleotides, the CDR3 is TGTGCCAGCAGCTTGATGGACAGGGCAGACTATGGCTACACCTTC. Its translation: CASSLMDRADYGYTF.

The CDR3 nucleotides read TGCAGTGCTAGTAGCGGGTTGAATGAAAAACTGTTTTTT. It encodes CSASSGLNEKLFF. The J gene is TRBJ1-4, the V gene TRBV20-1; D is unresolved. Germline CDR1 and CDR2: DFQATT and SNEGSKA (reference sequence). This CDR3 has 13 residues. Trimming stripped 3 bases from V and 5 bases from J, with 10 bases between.

The chain has TRBV7-6 and TRBJ2-1, with 13 bases lining up with TRBD2. V was clipped by 7 bases and J by 10 bases; unmatched bases: 16. The CDR3 runs to 17 residues. Germline V gene data show CDR1 as SGHVS and CDR2 as FNYEAQ. The CDR3 is CASTSEAGGLAGKEQFF. The CDR3 bases are TGTGCCAGCACCTCAGAAGCGGGGGGACTAGCGGGAAAGGAGCAGTTCTTC.

The CDR3 sequence: CASSPALADHRDTGELFF. The DNA of the CDR3 is TGTGCCAGCAGCCCGGCACTAGCGGACCACAGAGACACCGGGGAGCTGTTTTTT. The chain couples TRBV14 to TRBJ2-2; 8 nucleotides match TRBD2. The CDR3 is 18 residues long. Looked up from germline, CDR1 is SGHDN and CDR2 is FVKESK. The ends lost 4 bases at V and 3 bases at J; junction bases unmatched: 13.